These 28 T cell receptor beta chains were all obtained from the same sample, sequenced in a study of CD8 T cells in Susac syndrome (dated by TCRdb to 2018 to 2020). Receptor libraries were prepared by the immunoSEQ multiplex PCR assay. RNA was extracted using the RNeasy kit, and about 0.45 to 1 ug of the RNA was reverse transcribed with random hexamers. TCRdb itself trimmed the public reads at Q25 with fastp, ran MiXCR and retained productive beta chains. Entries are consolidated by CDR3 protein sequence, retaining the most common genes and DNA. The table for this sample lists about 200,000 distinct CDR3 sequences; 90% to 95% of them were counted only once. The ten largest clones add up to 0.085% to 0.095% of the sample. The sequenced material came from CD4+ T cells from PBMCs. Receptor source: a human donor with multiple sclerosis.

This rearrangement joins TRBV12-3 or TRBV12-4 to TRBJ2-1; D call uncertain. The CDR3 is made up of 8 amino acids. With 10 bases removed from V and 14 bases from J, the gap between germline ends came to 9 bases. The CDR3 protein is CATTFEFF. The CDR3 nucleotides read TGTGCCACCACTTTCGAGTTCTTC.

Here the CDR3 DNA reads TGCAGTGCCCTGGACAGGGGAGGAGAGACCCAGTACTTC. It is translated as CSALDRGGETQYF. This sequence joins TRBV20-1 and TRBJ2-5, with 9 bases that match TRBD1. J gave up 4 bases and V 6 bases, and 6 bases lay outside the gene matches. Germline assignment: CDR1 DFQATT and CDR2 SNEGSKA (reference sequence). The CDR3 consists of 13 residues.

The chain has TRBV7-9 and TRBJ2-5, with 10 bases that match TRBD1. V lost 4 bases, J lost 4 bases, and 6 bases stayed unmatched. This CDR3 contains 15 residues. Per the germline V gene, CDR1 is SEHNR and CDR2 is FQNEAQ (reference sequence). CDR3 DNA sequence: TGTGCCAGCAGCTCTCGGGACAGGGGAAGAGAGACCCAGTACTTC. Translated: CASSSRDRGRETQYF. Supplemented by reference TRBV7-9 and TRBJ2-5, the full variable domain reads DTGVSQNPRHKITKRGQNVTFRCDPISEHNRLYWYRQTLGQGPEFLTYFQNEAQLEKSRLLSDRFSAERPKGSFSTLEIQRTEQGDSAMYLCASSSRDRGRETQYFGPGTRLLVL.

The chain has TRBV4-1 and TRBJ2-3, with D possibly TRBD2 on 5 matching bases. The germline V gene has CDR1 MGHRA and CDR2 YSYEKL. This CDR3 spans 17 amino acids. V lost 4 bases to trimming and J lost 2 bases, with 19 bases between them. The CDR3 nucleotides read TGCGCCAGCAGCCCTACCTTGACGGGAAGGGACACAGATACGCAGTATTTT. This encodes CASSPTLTGRDTDTQYF.

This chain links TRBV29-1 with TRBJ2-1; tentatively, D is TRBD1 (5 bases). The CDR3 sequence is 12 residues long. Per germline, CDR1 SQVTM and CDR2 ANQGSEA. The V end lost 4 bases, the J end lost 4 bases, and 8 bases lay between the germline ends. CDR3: CSVAKGYNEQFF. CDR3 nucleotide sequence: TGCAGCGTTGCGAAGGGGTACAATGAGCAGTTCTTC.

The DNA of the CDR3 is TGTGCCAGCAGCTCCCGGGGGGGCGAGCAGTTCTTC. Its protein is CASSSRGGEQFF. The chain uses TRBV5-4 and TRBJ2-1; 8 bases are a match to TRBD2. Germline CDR1 SGHNT, CDR2 YYREEE (reference sequence). Trimming cost V 3 bases and J 10 bases; bases outside gene matches: 3. The CDR3 consists of 12 residues.

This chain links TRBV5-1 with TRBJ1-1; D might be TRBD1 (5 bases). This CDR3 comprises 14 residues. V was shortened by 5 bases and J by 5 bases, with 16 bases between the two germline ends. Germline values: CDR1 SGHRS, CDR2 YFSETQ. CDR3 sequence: CASRTGAGQTEAFF. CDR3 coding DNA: TGCGCCAGCAGAACCGGCGCGGGGCAAACTGAAGCTTTCTTT.

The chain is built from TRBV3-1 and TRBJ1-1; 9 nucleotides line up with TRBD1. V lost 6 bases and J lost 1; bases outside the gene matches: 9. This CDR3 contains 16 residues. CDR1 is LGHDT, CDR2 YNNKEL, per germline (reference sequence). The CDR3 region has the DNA TGTGCCAGCAGGCCAAGCGGGACAGGGAAGAACACTGAAGCTTTCTTT. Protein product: CASRPSGTGKNTEAFF. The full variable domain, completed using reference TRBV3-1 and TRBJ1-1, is DTAVSQTPKYLVTQMGNDKSIKCEQNLGHDTMYWYKQDSKKFLKIMFSYNNKELIINETVPNRFSPKSPDKAHLNLHINSLELGDSAVYFCASRPSGTGKNTEAFFGQGTRLTVV.

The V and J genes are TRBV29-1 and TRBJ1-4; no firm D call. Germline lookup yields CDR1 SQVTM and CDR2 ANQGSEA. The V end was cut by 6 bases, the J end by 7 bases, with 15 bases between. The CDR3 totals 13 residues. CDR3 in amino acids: CSVSVYGSEKLFF. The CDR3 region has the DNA TGCAGCGTGTCTGTCTACGGCAGTGAAAAACTGTTTTTT.

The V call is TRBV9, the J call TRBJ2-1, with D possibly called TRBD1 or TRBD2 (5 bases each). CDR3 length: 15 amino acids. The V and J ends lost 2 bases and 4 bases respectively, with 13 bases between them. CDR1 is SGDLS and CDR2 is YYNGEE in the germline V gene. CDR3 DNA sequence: TGTGCCAGCAGCGTTTGGGGGACGGAGTACAATGAGCAGTTCTTC. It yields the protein CASSVWGTEYNEQFF. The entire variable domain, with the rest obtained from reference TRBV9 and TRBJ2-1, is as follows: DSGVTQTPKHLITATGQRVTLRCSPRSGDLSVYWYQQSLDQGLQFLIQYYNGEERAKGNILERFSAQQFPDLHSELNLSSLELGDSALYFCASSVWGTEYNEQFFGPGTRLTVL.

CDR3 protein: CATSWTSGTGQFF. The CDR3 DNA is TGTGCCACCTCATGGACTAGCGGGACCGGGCAGTTCTTC. This chain uses TRBV2 with TRBJ2-1, with TRBD2 matching over 12 bases. The CDR3 runs 13 residues. Trimming cost V 10 bases and J 12 bases; bases outside gene matches: 10. Germline loops: CDR1 SNHLY, CDR2 FYNNEI. Looking up the rest from reference TRBV2 and TRBJ2-1 gives the full variable domain: EPEVTQTPSHQVTQMGQEVILRCVPISNHLYFYWYRQILGQKVEFLVSFYNNEISEKSEIFDDQFSVERPDGSNFTLKIRSTKLEDSAMYFCATSWTSGTGQFFGPGTRLTVL.

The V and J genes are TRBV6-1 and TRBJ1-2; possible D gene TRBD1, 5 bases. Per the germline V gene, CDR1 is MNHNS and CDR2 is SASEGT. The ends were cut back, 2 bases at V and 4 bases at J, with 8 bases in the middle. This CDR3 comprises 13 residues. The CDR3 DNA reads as TGTGCCAGCAGTGAATCACAGGTCTATGGCTACACCTTC. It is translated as CASSESQVYGYTF.

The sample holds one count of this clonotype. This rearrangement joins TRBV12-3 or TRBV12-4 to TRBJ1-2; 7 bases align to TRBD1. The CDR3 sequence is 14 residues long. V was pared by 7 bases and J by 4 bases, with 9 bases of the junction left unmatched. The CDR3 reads CASTATGKVYGYTF. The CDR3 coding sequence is TGTGCCAGCACTGCGACAGGGAAGGTCTATGGCTACACCTTC.

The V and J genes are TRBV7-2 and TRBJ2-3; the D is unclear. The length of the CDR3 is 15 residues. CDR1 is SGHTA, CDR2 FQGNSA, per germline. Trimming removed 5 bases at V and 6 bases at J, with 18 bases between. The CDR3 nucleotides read TGTGCCAGCAGCCCAGGCCCGGTTTCTGGCGATACGCAGTATTTT. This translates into CASSPGPVSGDTQYF.

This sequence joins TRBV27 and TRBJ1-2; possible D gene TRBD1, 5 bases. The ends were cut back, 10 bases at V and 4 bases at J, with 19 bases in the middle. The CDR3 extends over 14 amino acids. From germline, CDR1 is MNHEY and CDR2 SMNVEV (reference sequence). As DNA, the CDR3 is TGTGCCACACGGGGGACTGCTTCGGGCTATGGCTACACCTTC. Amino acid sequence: CATRGTASGYGYTF.

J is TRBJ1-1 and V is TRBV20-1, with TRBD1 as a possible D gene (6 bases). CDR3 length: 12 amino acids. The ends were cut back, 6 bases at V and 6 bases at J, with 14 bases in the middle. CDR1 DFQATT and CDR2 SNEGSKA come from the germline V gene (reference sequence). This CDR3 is CSAYRVIAEAFF. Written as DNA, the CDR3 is TGCAGTGCGTACAGGGTAATCGCTGAAGCTTTCTTT.

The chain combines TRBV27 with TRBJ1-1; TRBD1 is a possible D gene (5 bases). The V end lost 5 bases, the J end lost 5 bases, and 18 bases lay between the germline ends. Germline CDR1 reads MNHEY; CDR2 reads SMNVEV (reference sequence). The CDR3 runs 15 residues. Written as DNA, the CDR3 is TGTGCCAGCAGTGAAGCAGGGACTACGTCGACTGAAGCTTTCTTT. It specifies CASSEAGTTSTEAFF.

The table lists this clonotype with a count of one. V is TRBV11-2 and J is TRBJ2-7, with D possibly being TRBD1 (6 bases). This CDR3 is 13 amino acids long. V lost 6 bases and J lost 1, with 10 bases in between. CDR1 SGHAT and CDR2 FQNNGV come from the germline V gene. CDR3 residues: CASRHRVSYEQYF. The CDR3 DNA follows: TGTGCCAGCAGACACAGGGTATCCTACGAGCAGTACTTC.

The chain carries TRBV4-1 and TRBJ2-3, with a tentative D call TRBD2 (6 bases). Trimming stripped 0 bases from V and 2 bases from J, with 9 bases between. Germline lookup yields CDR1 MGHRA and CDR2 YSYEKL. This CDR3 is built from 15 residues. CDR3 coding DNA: TGCGCCAGCAGCCAAGAAACTAGCCACACAGATACGCAGTATTTT. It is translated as CASSQETSHTDTQYF.

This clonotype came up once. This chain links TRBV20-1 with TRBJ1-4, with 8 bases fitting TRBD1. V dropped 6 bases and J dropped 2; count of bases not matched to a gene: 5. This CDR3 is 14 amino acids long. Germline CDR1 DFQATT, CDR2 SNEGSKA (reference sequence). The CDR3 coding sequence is TGCAGTGCCCAGGGGGCAGGGACTAATGAAAAACTGTTTTTT. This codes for CSAQGAGTNEKLFF.

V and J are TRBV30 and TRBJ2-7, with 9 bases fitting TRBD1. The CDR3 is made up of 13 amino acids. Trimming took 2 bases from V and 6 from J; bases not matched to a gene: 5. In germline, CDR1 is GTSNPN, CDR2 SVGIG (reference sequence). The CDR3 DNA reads TGTGCCTGGAGTCCCGGGACAGGGCGCGAGCAGTACTTC. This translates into CAWSPGTGREQYF.

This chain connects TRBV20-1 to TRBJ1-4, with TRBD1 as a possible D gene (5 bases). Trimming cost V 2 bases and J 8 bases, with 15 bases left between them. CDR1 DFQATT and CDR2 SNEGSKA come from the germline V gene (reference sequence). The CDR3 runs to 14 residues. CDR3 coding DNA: TGCAGTGCTAGACGACCCAGGGTTGGGGAAAAACTGTTTTTT. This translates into CSARRPRVGEKLFF.

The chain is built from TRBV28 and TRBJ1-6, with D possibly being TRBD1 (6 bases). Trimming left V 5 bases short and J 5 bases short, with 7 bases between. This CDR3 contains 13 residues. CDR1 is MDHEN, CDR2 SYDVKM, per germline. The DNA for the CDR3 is TGTGCCAGCAGTCAGGGGAATAATTCACCCCTCCACTTT. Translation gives CASSQGNNSPLHF. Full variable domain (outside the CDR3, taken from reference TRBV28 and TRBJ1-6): DVKVTQSSRYLVKRTGEKVFLECVQDMDHENMFWYRQDPGLGLRLIYFSYDVKMKEKGDIPEGYSVSREKKERFSLILESASTNQTSMYLCASSQGNNSPLHFGNGTRLTVT.

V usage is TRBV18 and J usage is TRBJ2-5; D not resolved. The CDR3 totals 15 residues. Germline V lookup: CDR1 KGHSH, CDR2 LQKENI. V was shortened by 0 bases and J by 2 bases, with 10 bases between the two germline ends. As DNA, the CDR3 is TGTGCCAGCTCACCACCCTCGACACCTCAAGAGACCCAGTACTTC. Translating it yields CASSPPSTPQETQYF.

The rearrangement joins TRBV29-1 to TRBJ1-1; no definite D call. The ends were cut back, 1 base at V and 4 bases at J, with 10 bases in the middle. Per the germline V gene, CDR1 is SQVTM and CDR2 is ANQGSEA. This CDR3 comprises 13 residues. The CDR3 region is CSVEGRAGTEAFF. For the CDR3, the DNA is TGCAGCGTTGAAGGGCGAGCGGGCACTGAAGCTTTCTTT. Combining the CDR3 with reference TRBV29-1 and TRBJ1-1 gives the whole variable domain SAVISQKPSRDICQRGTSLTIQCQVDSQVTMMFWYRQQPGQSLTLIATANQGSEATYESGFVIDKFPISRPNLTFSTLTVSNMSPEDSSIYLCSVEGRAGTEAFFGQGTRLTVV.

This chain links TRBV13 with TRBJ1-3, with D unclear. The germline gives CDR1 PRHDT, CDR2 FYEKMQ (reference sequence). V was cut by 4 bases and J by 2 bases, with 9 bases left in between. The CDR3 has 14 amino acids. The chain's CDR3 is CASSYSSAGNTIYF. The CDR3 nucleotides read TGTGCCAGCAGCTACTCAAGCGCTGGAAACACCATATATTTT.

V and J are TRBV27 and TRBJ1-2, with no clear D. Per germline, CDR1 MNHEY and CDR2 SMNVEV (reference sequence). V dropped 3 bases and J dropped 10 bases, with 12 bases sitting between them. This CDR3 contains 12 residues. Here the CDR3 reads CASSFLGRDYTF. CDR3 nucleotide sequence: TGTGCCAGCAGTTTTTTGGGGAGGGACTACACCTTC.

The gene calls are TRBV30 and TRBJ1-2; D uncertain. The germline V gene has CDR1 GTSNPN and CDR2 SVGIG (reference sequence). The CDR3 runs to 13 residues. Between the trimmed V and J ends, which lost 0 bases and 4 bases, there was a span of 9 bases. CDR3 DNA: TGTGCCTGGAGTGTAGGCCTCAGCTATGGCTACACCTTC. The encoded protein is CAWSVGLSYGYTF.